Listed here are 31 T cell receptor beta chains from one sample, sequenced in a study of blood T cell repertoires in COVID-19 (dated by TCRdb to the early 2020s). The method behind the library was the immunoSEQ multiplex PCR assay. TCRdb mirrors the immuneACCESS table, restricted to in-frame sequences. Some clones are absent from its copies; in checked studies, under half trace to an unresolved V gene, and the reason for the others is unknown. In all, the sample holds roughly 400,000 clones, and around nine tenths of those were seen once. 1.4% of the sample is in the top ten clones. The sample was PBMCs or T cells enriched from blood (not recorded which). The receptors stem from a woman between 18 and 29 years old who had been exposed to COVID-19.

This rearrangement joins TRBV6-1 to TRBJ2-1, with 8 positions matching TRBD2. Trimming at V came to 2 bases and at J to 6 bases, leaving 6 bases not matched to a gene. CDR3 length: 15 amino acids. From germline, CDR1 is MNHNS and CDR2 SASEGT. The CDR3 nucleotides read TGTGCCAGCAGTGAATGGGATAGCGGGATCAATGAGCAGTTCTTC. Protein product: CASSEWDSGINEQFF.

This chain links TRBV27 with TRBJ1-3; 10 bases agree with TRBD1. The ends lost 8 bases at V and 0 bases at J; junction bases unmatched: 1. The CDR3 has 14 amino acids. Per germline, CDR1 MNHEY and CDR2 SMNVEV (reference sequence). The CDR3 loop reads CASGTGVSGNTIYF. The CDR3 coding sequence is TGTGCCAGCGGGACAGGGGTCTCTGGAAACACCATATATTTT.

V gene TRBV28 combines with J gene TRBJ2-3; D not resolved. Germline lookup yields CDR1 MDHEN and CDR2 SYDVKM. The CDR3 sequence is 14 residues long. With 4 bases removed from V and 2 bases from J, the gap between germline ends came to 10 bases. In nucleotides, the CDR3 is TGTGCCAGCAGTTCCGCGGAGCCCACAGATACGCAGTATTTT. Amino acids: CASSSAEPTDTQYF.

V is TRBV14 and J is TRBJ1-1, with D perhaps TRBD1 (5 bases). V was trimmed by 4 bases and J by 0 bases, leaving 21 bases between them. The CDR3 has 18 amino acids. The germline gives CDR1 SGHDN, CDR2 FVKESK. CDR3 nucleotides: TGTGCCAGCAGCCCCGGGTGGGGGGACGGAGCTTTGAACACTGAAGCTTTCTTT. It encodes CASSPGWGDGALNTEAFF.

This sequence joins TRBV14 and TRBJ2-1; TRBD2 matches at 13 bases. The CDR3 is 19 amino acids. The ends lost 1 base at V and 4 bases at J; junction bases unmatched: 10. CDR1 is SGHDN, CDR2 FVKESK, per germline. CDR3 loop: CASSQVRGTSGAGYNEQFF. CDR3 coding DNA: TGTGCCAGCAGCCAAGTTAGGGGGACTAGCGGGGCCGGATACAATGAGCAGTTCTTC.

V gene TRBV7-8 combines with J gene TRBJ1-5; D ambiguous. The germline gives CDR1 SGHVS, CDR2 FQNEAQ. The CDR3 totals 16 residues. V lost 5 bases and J 0 bases, leaving 14 bases between the germline ends. CDR3 protein: CASSPDGQYSNQPQHF. CDR3 coding DNA: TGTGCCAGCAGCCCCGATGGGCAGTATAGCAATCAGCCCCAGCATTTT.

This chain uses TRBV4-2 with TRBJ1-2; a possible D gene is TRBD1 (6 bases). The germline gives CDR1 LGHNA, CDR2 YNFKEQ. Trimming pared 1 base from V and 1 base from J, leaving 10 bases between. This CDR3 contains 15 residues. For the CDR3, the DNA is TGTGCCAGCAGCCAAGGGAAGGACAGTAACTATGGCTACACCTTC. Protein product: CASSQGKDSNYGYTF.

The rearrangement links TRBV27 to TRBJ1-2, with D perhaps matching TRBD1 (6 bases). Looked up from germline, CDR1 is MNHEY and CDR2 is SMNVEV (reference sequence). Trimming shortened V by 5 bases and J by 7 bases, and 20 bases separated the two germline ends. This CDR3 region has 15 residues. This CDR3 is CASSLSSWGQSGYTF. Written as DNA, the CDR3 is TGTGCCAGCAGTCTCTCCTCGTGGGGGCAGAGTGGCTACACCTTC.

The genes are TRBV7-6 and TRBJ2-1; 13 bases fit TRBD2. CDR1 is SGHVS and CDR2 is FNYEAQ in the germline V gene. The J segment lost 6 bases and the V segment lost 5 bases, leaving 7 bases of the junction unmatched. The CDR3 totals 16 residues. The CDR3 sequence: CASSRAGLAGLNEQFF. The CDR3 coding sequence is TGTGCCAGCAGCCGTGCGGGACTAGCGGGGCTCAATGAGCAGTTCTTC.

CDR3 residues: CASGRAIRETQYF. The CDR3 DNA reads TGTGCCAGCGGGAGGGCAATAAGAGAGACCCAGTACTTC. This sequence joins TRBV3-1 (or the pseudogene TRBV3-2) and TRBJ2-5, with 7 bases lining up with TRBD2. V trimming: 8 bases; J trimming: 4 bases; junction bases outside the gene matches: 7. This CDR3 has 13 amino acids. The germline gives CDR1 LGHDT, CDR2 YNNKEL (reference sequence).

The chain recombines TRBV19 with TRBJ1-4; D may be TRBD1 (6 bases). The CDR3 is made up of 14 amino acids. V dropped 4 bases and J dropped 3 bases, with 9 bases sitting between them. Per the germline V gene, CDR1 is LNHDA and CDR2 is SQIVND (reference sequence). CDR3 residues: CASSSEGANEKLFF. The CDR3 DNA is TGTGCCAGTAGTAGCGAGGGGGCTAATGAAAAACTGTTTTTT.

V usage is TRBV15 and J usage is TRBJ1-2; 7 bases map to TRBD1. CDR1 and CDR2 from the germline V gene are LNHNV and YYDKDF (reference sequence). V lost 8 bases, J lost 10 bases, and 13 bases stayed unmatched. CDR3 length: 13 residues. The CDR3 here is CATLGRGSYDYTF. As DNA, the CDR3 is TGTGCCACCCTAGGCAGGGGGTCCTACGACTACACCTTC.

The CDR3 here is CASSLRPRQSPLHF. CDR3 coding DNA: TGTGCCAGTAGCCTTCGTCCGAGGCAGTCACCCCTCCACTTT. This rearrangement joins TRBV19 to TRBJ1-6, with no clear D. The ends were cut back, 6 bases at V and 10 bases at J, with 16 bases in the middle. Germline V gene data show CDR1 as LNHDA and CDR2 as SQIVND (reference sequence). The length of the CDR3 is 14 residues.

This chain connects TRBV13 to TRBJ2-2; D might be TRBD2 (5 bases). The CDR3 sequence is 13 residues long. Trimming shortened V by 6 bases and J by 4 bases, and 9 bases separated the two germline ends. CDR1 is PRHDT and CDR2 is FYEKMQ in the germline V gene (reference sequence). CDR3 sequence: CASRLEGTGELFF. As DNA, the CDR3 is TGTGCCAGCAGGCTTGAGGGCACCGGGGAGCTGTTTTTT.

The CDR3 spells CASSSTGYEQYF. CDR3 nucleotide sequence: TGTGCCAGCAGCTCAACAGGTTACGAGCAGTACTTC. J is TRBJ2-7 and V is TRBV7-9, with TRBD1 as a possible D gene (5 bases). Germline values: CDR1 SEHNR, CDR2 FQNEAQ (reference sequence). The CDR3 is made up of 12 amino acids. V was trimmed by 4 bases and J by 4 bases, leaving 8 bases between them.

The V and J genes are TRBV12-3 or TRBV12-4 and TRBJ2-1, with 9 bases aligning to TRBD1. This CDR3 region has 13 residues. Trimming took 6 bases from V and 7 from J; bases not matched to a gene: 4. DNA for the CDR3: TGTGCCAGCAGCGGACAGGGGAAGAATGAGCAGTTCTTC. It encodes CASSGQGKNEQFF.

This clone was counted once. The V and J genes are TRBV12-5 and TRBJ1-1, with 8 bases aligning to TRBD1. The CDR3 spans 15 residues. J gave up 1 base and V 3 bases, and 4 bases lay outside the gene matches. Germline-derived CDR1 and CDR2 are LGHNT and FRNRAP. The CDR3 nucleotides are TGTGCTAGTGGTTTAGGACAGGGACCGAACACTGAAGCTTTCTTT. Translation gives CASGLGQGPNTEAFF. Drawing the rest from reference TRBV12-5 and TRBJ1-1, the complete variable domain is DARVTQTPRHKVTEMGQEVTMRCQPILGHNTVFWYRQTMMQGLELLAYFRNRAPLDDSGMPKDRFSAEMPDATLATLKIQPSEPRDSAVYFCASGLGQGPNTEAFFGQGTRLTVV.

The CDR3 DNA is TGTGCCAGCAGTTTCACAGGGATCTACGAGCAGTACTTC. Encoded protein: CASSFTGIYEQYF. This rearrangement joins TRBV27 to TRBJ2-7; D is perhaps TRBD1 (6 bases). CDR1 and CDR2 from the germline V gene are MNHEY and SMNVEV (reference sequence). This CDR3 region has 13 residues. The ends were cut back, 3 bases at V and 3 bases at J, with 9 bases in the middle.

The gene calls are TRBV29-1 and TRBJ2-1; TRBD2 matches at 12 bases. CDR1 and CDR2 from the germline V gene are SQVTM and ANQGSEA. The junction had 9 bases not matched to a gene; V was cut back by 7 bases and J by 8 bases. This CDR3 contains 14 residues. Here the CDR3 DNA reads TGCAGCGGAAAAAGACTAGCGGGAGTCGATGAGCAGTTCTTC. Protein sequence: CSGKRLAGVDEQFF.

The chain joins TRBV14 to TRBJ1-2; 7 bases map to TRBD1. The CDR3 runs to 14 residues. V was clipped by 0 bases and J by 8 bases; unmatched bases: 6. The germline CDR1 and CDR2 sequences are SGHDN and FVKESK. The CDR3 nucleotides are TGTGCCAGCAGCCAAGATTGGGACAGTTTAGGCTACACCTTC. Translation gives CASSQDWDSLGYTF.

This chain connects TRBV4-1 to TRBJ1-2, with D possibly matching TRBD1 (5 bases). Per the germline V gene, CDR1 is MGHRA and CDR2 is YSYEKL. The CDR3 is 18 residues long. V was cut by 2 bases and J by 2 bases, with 21 bases left in between. Here the CDR3 reads CASSQSNTILGLNYGYTF. In nucleotides, the CDR3 is TGCGCCAGCAGCCAATCCAATACTATACTGGGACTGAACTATGGCTACACCTTC.

The genes are TRBV9 and TRBJ1-2; D gene ambiguous. The CDR3 length is 12 residues. Per the germline V gene, CDR1 is SGDLS and CDR2 is YYNGEE. V lost 1 base and J lost 7, with 8 bases in between. Here the CDR3 reads CASSVSPGGYTF. CDR3 sequence (DNA): TGTGCCAGCAGCGTATCGCCGGGTGGCTACACCTTC.

J is TRBJ1-4 and V is TRBV3-1 (or the pseudogene TRBV3-2); 8 bases are shared with TRBD1. CDR3 length: 15 amino acids. Germline CDR1 is LGHDT and CDR2 is YNNKEL (reference sequence). Losses at the gene ends were 4 bases for V and 8 bases for J; bases not matched to a gene: 9. CDR3 sequence reads: CASSLATGAGEKLFF. CDR3 in DNA: TGTGCCAGCAGCCTAGCGACAGGGGCGGGGGAAAAACTGTTTTTT.

This clone was found a few times. The V and J genes are TRBV19 and TRBJ2-3; 9 nucleotides agree with TRBD2. J was trimmed by 6 bases and V by 2 bases; bases with no gene match: 6. The length of the CDR3 is 15 residues. Germline CDR1 and CDR2: LNHDA and SQIVND (reference sequence). CDR3 amino acids: CASSIKRGAADTQYF. The CDR3 DNA reads as TGTGCCAGTAGTATAAAGCGGGGGGCCGCTGATACGCAGTATTTT. Drawing the rest from reference TRBV19 and TRBJ2-3, the complete variable domain is DGGITQSPKYLFRKEGQNVTLSCEQNLNHDAMYWYRQDPGQGLRLIYYSQIVNDFQKGDIAEGYSVSREKKESFPLTVTSAQKNPTAFYLCASSIKRGAADTQYFGPGTRLTVL.

The chain carries TRBV19 and TRBJ2-2; D possibly corresponds to TRBD2 (5 bases). CDR3 length: 15 residues. The germline V gene encodes CDR1 LNHDA and CDR2 SQIVND (reference sequence). Trimming took off 6 bases at V and 8 bases at J, with 19 bases between the two ends. The CDR3 sequence is CASSISGITVGELFF. In DNA form, the CDR3 reads TGTGCCAGTAGCATTTCGGGGATCACGGTGGGGGAGCTGTTTTTT.

The chain recombines TRBV5-6 with TRBJ1-4; maybe TRBD1 (5 bases). The germline CDR1 and CDR2 sequences are SGHDT and YYEEEE. The CDR3 is made up of 14 amino acids. Trimming left V 4 bases short and J 5 bases short, with 12 bases between. The chain's CDR3 is CASSRGGINEKLFF. Written as DNA, the CDR3 is TGTGCCAGCAGCCGGGGCGGGATCAATGAAAAACTGTTTTTT.

The chain carries TRBV13 and TRBJ2-1, with TRBD2 identical over 8 bases. Germline CDR1 PRHDT, CDR2 FYEKMQ (reference sequence). V shed 5 bases, J shed 9 bases, and the junction held 9 bases outside the gene matches. The CDR3 sequence is 14 residues long. The CDR3 spells CASSPKGLAGEQFF. CDR3 nucleotides: TGTGCCAGCAGCCCAAAAGGACTAGCAGGTGAGCAGTTCTTC.

V and J are TRBV10-2 and TRBJ2-2; D not certain. This CDR3 comprises 14 residues. V gave up 2 bases and J gave up 7 bases, with 11 bases separating them. The germline V gene encodes CDR1 WSHSY and CDR2 SAAADI. In DNA form, the CDR3 reads TGCGCCAGCAGTGAGGGTATGAGGTACGGGGAGCTGTTTTTT. The encoded protein is CASSEGMRYGELFF.

The chain employs TRBV11-2 and TRBJ2-3, with a weak D call TRBD1 (5 bases). Between the trimmed V and J ends, which lost 1 base and 2 bases, there was a span of 10 bases. Per the germline V gene, CDR1 is SGHAT and CDR2 is FQNNGV. The CDR3 spans 15 residues. The CDR3 coding sequence is TGTGCCAGCAGCTTAGTTGAAGGGGCCACAGATACGCAGTATTTT. This sequence encodes CASSLVEGATDTQYF.

The chain links TRBV5-5 to TRBJ2-7, with TRBD2 matching 11 bases. The CDR3 is 15 residues long. The V gene's germline CDR1 is SGHKS and CDR2 YYEKEE (reference sequence). J was trimmed by 13 bases and V by 4 bases; bases with no gene match: 16. Here the CDR3 DNA reads TGTGCCAGCAGCCTAGTTCTAGCGGGAGGATCACGATCTTACTTC. Its protein is CASSLVLAGGSRSYF.

The chain is built from TRBV6-5 and TRBJ2-1; TRBD2 matches at 8 bases. The CDR3 consists of 14 residues. Germline assignment: CDR1 MNHEY and CDR2 SVGAGI. The J segment lost 7 bases and the V segment lost 10 bases, leaving 12 bases of the junction unmatched. The chain's CDR3 is CANGGVGEVNEQFF. The CDR3 coding sequence is TGTGCCAACGGGGGGGTAGGGGAAGTGAATGAGCAGTTCTTC.